This T cell receptor (beta chain) was profiled in a study of human T cells and chemical hapten exposure. Study-level points and caveats: Correlating positively with patch test score were the PT1 expanded TCR counts.

TCRdb ran MiXCR on the RACE reads and lists one entry per CDR3 protein. This sample has some 94,000 distinct CDR3 sequences, with 12% found just once. Trimming pared 4 bases from V and 0 bases from J, leaving 9 bases between. This CDR3 is built from 13 residues. CDR1 is SQVTM, CDR2 ANQGSEA, per germline. Time point of the sample: patch test 1, 2 weeks after DPC sensitization. Treatment given: therapeutic diphenylcyclopropenone sensitization with weekly scalp DPC. The table lists this clonotype with a few counts. Its antigen is still unknown. This chain links TRBV29-1 with TRBJ1-1; D possibly corresponds to TRBD1 (5 bases). This receptor was obtained from a middle-aged woman with alopecia areata. Some clones in this sample may be carry-over from other donors' samples. Sequenced material: whole blood, taken in connection with sensitization to the hapten diphenylcyclopropenone (DPC). Here the CDR3 DNA reads TGCAGCGTTGGGGGGGATTTGAACACTGAAGCTTTCTTT. Residues: CSVGGDLNTEAFF. The entire variable domain, with the rest obtained from reference TRBV29-1 and TRBJ1-1, is as follows: SAVISQKPSRDICQRGTSLTIQCQVDSQVTMMFWYRQQPGQSLTLIATANQGSEATYESGFVIDKFPISRPNLTFSTLTVSNMSPEDSSIYLCSVGGDLNTEAFFGQGTRLTVV.